A single sample is the source of the 4 T cell receptor beta chains below, sequenced in a study of blood T cell repertoires in COVID-19. Libraries were prepared by immunoSEQ multiplex PCR; TCRdb keeps only in-frame clonotypes and omits some of them. The sample yields roughly 400,000 clones, about 90% seen once. The sequenced material came from PBMCs or T cells enriched from blood (not recorded which). The source is a woman in her 30s who had recovered from COVID-19.

This clone was observed a single time. The chain has TRBV28 and TRBJ1-2; no definite D call. The V end was cut by 2 bases, the J end by 7 bases, with 8 bases between. Looked up from germline, CDR1 is MDHEN and CDR2 is SYDVKM. The CDR3 has 12 amino acids. CDR3 DNA sequence: TGTGCCAGCAGTTTAAATGGGAGTGGCTACACCTTC. This translates into CASSLNGSGYTF.

The chain carries TRBV5-6 and TRBJ2-7; TRBD1 is a possible D gene (6 bases). The ends were cut back, 6 bases at V and 0 bases at J, with 10 bases in the middle. This CDR3 region has 13 residues. Germline V gene sequence: CDR1 SGHDT, CDR2 YYEEEE. CDR3 in DNA: TGTGCCAGCAACAGGGTTCCCTCCTACGAGCAGTACTTC. Translated, it gives CASNRVPSYEQYF.

V gene TRBV30 combines with J gene TRBJ2-1; TRBD2 aligns across 10 bases. This CDR3 has 15 amino acids. Germline CDR1 reads GTSNPN; CDR2 reads SVGIG (reference sequence). Losses at the gene ends were 2 bases for V and 2 bases for J; bases not matched to a gene: 3. CDR3 nucleotides: TGTGCCTGGAGTACACTAGCGGGGCCCTACAATGAGCAGTTCTTC. This codes for CAWSTLAGPYNEQFF.

The chain links TRBV3-1 (or the pseudogene TRBV3-2) to TRBJ2-3; the match to TRBD2 covers 12 bases. The CDR3 has 19 residues. CDR1 and CDR2 (germline): LGHDT, YNNKEL (reference sequence). The trim removed 0 bases at V and 1 base at J, leaving 8 bases unmatched. The CDR3 loop reads CASSQEWASGGAGTDTQYF. Written as DNA, the CDR3 is TGTGCCAGCAGCCAAGAGTGGGCTAGCGGGGGGGCAGGCACAGATACGCAGTATTTT.